This is a list of T cell receptor beta chains from one sample in a study of blood T cell repertoires in COVID-19. Profiled with immunoSEQ multiplex PCR; TCRdb holds only in-frame clones, not every one. The sample lists approximately 250,000 clones; less than 90% were seen once. The sample was peripheral blood. The receptor set was obtained from a man aged 60 to 69 with acute or convalescent COVID-19. CDR3s include the opening cysteine and the closing phenylalanine or tryptophan. A D gene is named only where the DNA matches it firmly. Rows give clone size only sometimes, using once, few, many, or a class for an expanded clone.

d_call	j_call	clone_size	v_call	cdr3_aa	cdr3_nt
TRBD2	TRBJ2-1	.	TRBV6-2/TRBV6-3	CASSLLAGASEQFF	TGTGCCAGCAGTCTCCTAGCGGGAGCTAGTGAGCAGTTCTTC
.	TRBJ2-6	.	TRBV4-1	CASSRRSRDSGANVLTF	TGCGCCAGCAGCCGACGGAGCAGGGACTCTGGGGCCAACGTCCTGACTTTC
.	TRBJ1-6	once	TRBV6-6	CASSYGRAYNSPLHF	TGTGCCAGCAGTTACGGGCGGGCCTATAATTCACCCCTCCACTTT
TRBD2	TRBJ2-4	.	TRBV5-4	CASSLGTSGSDIQYF	TGTGCCAGCAGCTTGGGGACTAGCGGGAGTGACATTCAGTACTTC
.	TRBJ2-1	.	TRBV22-1	CPGSARLATYNEQFF	TGTCCTGGGAGCGCACGACTAGCGACCTACAATGAGCAGTTCTTC
TRBD1	TRBJ1-2	.	TRBV29-1	CSVDGTGSGYTF	TGCAGCGTTGATGGGACAGGGAGTGGCTACACCTTC
.	TRBJ2-2	.	TRBV2	CASSSDTGELFF	TGTGCCAGCAGTTCCGACACCGGGGAGCTGTTTTTT
.	TRBJ2-7	.	TRBV11-2	CASSLDVRYEQYF	TGTGCCAGCAGCTTAGATGTTCGTTACGAGCAGTACTTC
TRBD1	TRBJ2-6	.	TRBV3-1/TRBV3-2	CASSQERTGAFGANVLTF	TGTGCCAGCAGCCAAGAAAGGACAGGGGCCTTTGGGGCCAACGTCCTGACTTTC
TRBD1	TRBJ2-2	.	TRBV10-3	CAIRTGGGELFF	TGTGCCATCAGAACAGGGGGCGGGGAGCTGTTTTTT
TRBD2	TRBJ2-1	.	TRBV7-2	CASSPMSLAGVNEQFF	TGTGCCAGCAGTCCAATGTCCCTAGCGGGGGTAAATGAGCAGTTCTTC
.	TRBJ1-3	.	TRBV5-1	CASSLGEGVAGNTIYF	TGCGCCAGCAGCTTGGGAGAGGGGGTTGCTGGAAACACCATATATTTT
TRBD1	TRBJ2-6	.	TRBV28	CASLPGQGNVLTF	TGTGCCAGCCTACCGGGACAGGGAAACGTCCTGACTTTC
.	TRBJ2-2	few	TRBV7-7	CASSRLQIQNTGELFF	TGTGCTAGCAGCCGCCTGCAGATCCAAAACACCGGGGAGCTGTTTTTT
.	TRBJ2-1	.	TRBV19	CASGGSSYNEQFF	TGTGCCAGCGGGGGAAGCTCCTACAATGAGCAGTTCTTC
TRBD2	TRBJ2-4	once	TRBV5-1	CASSSPGGGNIQYF	TGCGCCAGCAGCTCCCCGGGGGGAGGAAACATTCAGTACTTC
TRBD1	TRBJ2-7	.	TRBV11-3	CASSPWTGADEQYF	TGTGCCAGCAGCCCTTGGACAGGGGCCGACGAGCAGTACTTC
.	TRBJ2-7	.	TRBV11-2	CASSLGAGEEVKYF	TGTGCCAGCAGCTTAGGAGCGGGTGAGGAGGTCAAGTACTTC
.	TRBJ2-1	.	TRBV5-1	CASSLGGGPSSYNEQFF	TGCGCCAGCAGCCTCGGAGGGGGCCCAAGCTCCTACAATGAGCAGTTCTTC
TRBD1	TRBJ1-2	.	TRBV11-2	CASSSRQGLYDYGYTF	TGTGCCAGCAGCTCCCGACAGGGGTTATATGACTATGGCTACACCTTC